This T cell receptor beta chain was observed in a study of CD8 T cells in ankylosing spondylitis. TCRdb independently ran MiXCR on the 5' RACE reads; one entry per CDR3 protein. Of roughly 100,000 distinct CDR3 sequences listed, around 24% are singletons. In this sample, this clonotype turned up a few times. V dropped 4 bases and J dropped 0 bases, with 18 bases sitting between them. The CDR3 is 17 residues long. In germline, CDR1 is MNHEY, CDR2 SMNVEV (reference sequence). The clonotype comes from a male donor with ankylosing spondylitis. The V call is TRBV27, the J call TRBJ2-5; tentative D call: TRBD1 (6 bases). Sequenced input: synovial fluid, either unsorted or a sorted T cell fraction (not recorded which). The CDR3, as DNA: TGTGCCAGCAGTTGGACAGCCTCTGTTTCGTACCAAGAGACCCAGTACTTC. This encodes CASSWTASVSYQETQYF.